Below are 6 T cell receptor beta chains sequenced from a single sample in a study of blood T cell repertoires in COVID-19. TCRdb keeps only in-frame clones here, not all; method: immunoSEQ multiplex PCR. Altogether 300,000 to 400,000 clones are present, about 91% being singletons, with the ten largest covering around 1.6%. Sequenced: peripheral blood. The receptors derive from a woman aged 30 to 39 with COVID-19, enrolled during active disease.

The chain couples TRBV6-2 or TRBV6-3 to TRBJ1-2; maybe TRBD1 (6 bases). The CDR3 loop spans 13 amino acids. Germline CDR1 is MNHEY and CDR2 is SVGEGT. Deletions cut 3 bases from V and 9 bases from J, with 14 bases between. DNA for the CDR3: TGTGCCAGCAGTTATCAGGGCAGGGGCCGCTACACCTTC. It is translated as CASSYQGRGRYTF.

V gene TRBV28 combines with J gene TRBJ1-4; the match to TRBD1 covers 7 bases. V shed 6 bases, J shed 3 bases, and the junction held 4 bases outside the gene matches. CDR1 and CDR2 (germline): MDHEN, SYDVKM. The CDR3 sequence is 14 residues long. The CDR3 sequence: CASRGQLPNEKLFF. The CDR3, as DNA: TGTGCCAGCAGGGGACAGCTACCTAATGAAAAACTGTTTTTT.

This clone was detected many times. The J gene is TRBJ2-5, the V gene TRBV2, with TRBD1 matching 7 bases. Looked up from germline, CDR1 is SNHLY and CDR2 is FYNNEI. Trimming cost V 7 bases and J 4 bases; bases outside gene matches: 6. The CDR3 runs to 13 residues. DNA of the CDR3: TGTGCCAGCAACAGACAGGGACGAGAGACCCAGTACTTC. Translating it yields CASNRQGRETQYF.

CDR3 in DNA: TGCAGCGTTGGTCCGGTGAACACTGAAGCTTTCTTT. Its protein is CSVGPVNTEAFF. The chain joins TRBV29-1 to TRBJ1-1; D is undetermined. Germline loops: CDR1 SQVTM, CDR2 ANQGSEA. V gave up 4 bases and J gave up 0 bases, with 6 bases separating them. The CDR3 length is 12 residues.

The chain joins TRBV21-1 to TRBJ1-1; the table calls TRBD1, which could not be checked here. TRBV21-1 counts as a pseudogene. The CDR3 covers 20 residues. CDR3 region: CASSNRDRPPKKPENTEAFF. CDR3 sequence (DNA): TGTGCCAGCAGCAACCGGGACAGGCCACCAAAAAAGCCGGAGAACACTGAAGCTTTCTTT.

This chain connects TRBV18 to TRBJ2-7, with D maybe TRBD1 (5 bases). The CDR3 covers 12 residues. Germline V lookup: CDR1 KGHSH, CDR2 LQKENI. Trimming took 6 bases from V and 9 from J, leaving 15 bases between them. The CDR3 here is CASSPIGHGQYF. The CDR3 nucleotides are TGTGCCAGCTCGCCCATAGGACACGGGCAGTACTTC.